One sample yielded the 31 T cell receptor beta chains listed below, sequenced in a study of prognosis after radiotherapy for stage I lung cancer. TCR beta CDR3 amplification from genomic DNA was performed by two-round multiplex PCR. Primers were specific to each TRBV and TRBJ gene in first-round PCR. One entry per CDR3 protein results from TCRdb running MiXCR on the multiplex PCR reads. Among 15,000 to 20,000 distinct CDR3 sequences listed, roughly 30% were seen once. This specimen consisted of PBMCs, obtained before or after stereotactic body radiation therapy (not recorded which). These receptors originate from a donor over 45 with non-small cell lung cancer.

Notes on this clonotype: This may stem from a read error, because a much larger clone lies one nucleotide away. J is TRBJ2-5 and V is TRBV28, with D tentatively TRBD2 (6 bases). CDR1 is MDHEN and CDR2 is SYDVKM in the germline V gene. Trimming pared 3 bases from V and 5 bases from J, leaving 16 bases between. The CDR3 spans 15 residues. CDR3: CASSFVGNGGETQYF. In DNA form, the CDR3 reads TGTGCCAGCAGTTTCGTGGGGAATGGGGGGGAGACCCAGTACTTC.

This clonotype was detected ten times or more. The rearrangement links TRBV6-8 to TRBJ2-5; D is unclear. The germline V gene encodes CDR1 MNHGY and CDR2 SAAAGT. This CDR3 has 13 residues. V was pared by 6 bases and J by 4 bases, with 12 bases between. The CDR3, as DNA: TGTGCCAGCAGGGCCGGGTGGGGAGAGACCCAGTACTTC. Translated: CASRAGWGETQYF.

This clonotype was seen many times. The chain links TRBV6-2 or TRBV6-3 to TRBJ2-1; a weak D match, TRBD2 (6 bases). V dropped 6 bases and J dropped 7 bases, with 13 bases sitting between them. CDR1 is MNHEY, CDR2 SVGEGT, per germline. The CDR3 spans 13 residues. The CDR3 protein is CASRESGSNEQFF. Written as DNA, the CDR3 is TGTGCCAGCAGGGAAAGCGGGTCTAATGAGCAGTTCTTC.

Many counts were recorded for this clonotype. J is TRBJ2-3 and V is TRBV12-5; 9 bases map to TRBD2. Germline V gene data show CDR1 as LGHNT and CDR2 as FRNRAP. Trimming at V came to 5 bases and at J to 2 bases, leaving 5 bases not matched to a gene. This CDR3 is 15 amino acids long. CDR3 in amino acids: CASGPGTSTTDTQYF. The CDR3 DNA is TGTGCTAGTGGTCCCGGGACTAGCACCACAGATACGCAGTATTTT. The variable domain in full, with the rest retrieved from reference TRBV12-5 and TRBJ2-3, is DARVTQTPRHKVTEMGQEVTMRCQPILGHNTVFWYRQTMMQGLELLAYFRNRAPLDDSGMPKDRFSAEMPDATLATLKIQPSEPRDSAVYFCASGPGTSTTDTQYFGPGTRLTVL.

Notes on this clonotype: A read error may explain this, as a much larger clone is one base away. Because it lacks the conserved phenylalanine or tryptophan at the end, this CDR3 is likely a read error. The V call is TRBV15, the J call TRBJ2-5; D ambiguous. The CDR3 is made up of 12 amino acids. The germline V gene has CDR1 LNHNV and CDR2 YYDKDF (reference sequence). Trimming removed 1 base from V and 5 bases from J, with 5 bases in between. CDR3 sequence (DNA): TGTGCCACCAGCAGAGTTGCCGAGACCCAGTACCTC. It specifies CATSRVAETQYL.

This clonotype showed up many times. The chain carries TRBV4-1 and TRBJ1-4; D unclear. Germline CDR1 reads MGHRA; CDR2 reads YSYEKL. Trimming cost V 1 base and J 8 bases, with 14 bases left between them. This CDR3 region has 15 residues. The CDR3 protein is CASSQVPGGWEKLFF. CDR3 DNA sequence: TGCGCCAGCAGCCAAGTTCCCGGAGGGTGGGAAAAACTGTTTTTT.

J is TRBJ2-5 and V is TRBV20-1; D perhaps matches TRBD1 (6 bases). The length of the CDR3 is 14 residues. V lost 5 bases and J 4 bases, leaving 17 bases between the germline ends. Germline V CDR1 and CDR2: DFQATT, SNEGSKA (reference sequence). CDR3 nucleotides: TGCAGTGCTCCCGGGCATGACAGGCGAGAGACCCAGTACTTC. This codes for CSAPGHDRRETQYF.

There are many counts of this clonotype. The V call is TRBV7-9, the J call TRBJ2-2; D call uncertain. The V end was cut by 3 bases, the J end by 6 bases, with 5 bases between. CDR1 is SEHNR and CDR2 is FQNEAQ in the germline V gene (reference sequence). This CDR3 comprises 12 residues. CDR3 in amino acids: CASSFDSGELFF. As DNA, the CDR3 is TGTGCCAGCAGCTTTGATTCCGGGGAGCTGTTTTTT.

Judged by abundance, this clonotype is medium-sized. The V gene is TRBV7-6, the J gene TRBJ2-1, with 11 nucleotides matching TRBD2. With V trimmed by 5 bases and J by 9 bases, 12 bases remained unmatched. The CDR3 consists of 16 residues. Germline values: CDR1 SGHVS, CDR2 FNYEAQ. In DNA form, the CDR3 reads TGTGCCAGCAGCAGAGGGGTTAGCGGGAGGGCTAGTGAGCAGTTCTTC. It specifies CASSRGVSGRASEQFF.

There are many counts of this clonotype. The CDR3 loop is CASSVDSDGELFF. The DNA of the CDR3 is TGTGCCAGCAGCGTAGATTCGGACGGGGAGCTGTTTTTT. The chain links TRBV9 to TRBJ2-2; no clear D. V was cut by 0 bases and J by 7 bases, with 7 bases left in between. CDR1 is SGDLS, CDR2 YYNGEE, per germline. CDR3 length: 13 residues.

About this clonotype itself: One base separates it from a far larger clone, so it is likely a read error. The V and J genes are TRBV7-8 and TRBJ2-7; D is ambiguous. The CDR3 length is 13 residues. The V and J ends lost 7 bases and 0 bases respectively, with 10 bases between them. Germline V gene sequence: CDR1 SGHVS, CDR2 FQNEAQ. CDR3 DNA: TGTGCCAGCACCTTTGCTAGCTCCTACGAGCAGTACTTC. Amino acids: CASTFASSYEQYF.

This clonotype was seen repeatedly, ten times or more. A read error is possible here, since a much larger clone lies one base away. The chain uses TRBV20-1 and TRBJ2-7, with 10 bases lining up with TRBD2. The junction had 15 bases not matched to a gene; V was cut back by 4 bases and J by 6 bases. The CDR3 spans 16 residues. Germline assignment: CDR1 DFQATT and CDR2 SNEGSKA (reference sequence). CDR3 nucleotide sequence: TGCAGTGCTAACAGGCTAGCGGGAGAGGTTGGGGGCGAGCAGTACTTC. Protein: CSANRLAGEVGGEQYF.

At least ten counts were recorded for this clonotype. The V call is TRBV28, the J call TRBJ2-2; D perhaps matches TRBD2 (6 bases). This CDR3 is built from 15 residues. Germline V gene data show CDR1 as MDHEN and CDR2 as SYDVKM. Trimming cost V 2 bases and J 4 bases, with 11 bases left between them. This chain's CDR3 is CASSLIGRPTGELFF. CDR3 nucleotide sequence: TGTGCCAGCAGTTTAATCGGGAGACCCACCGGGGAGCTGTTTTTT.

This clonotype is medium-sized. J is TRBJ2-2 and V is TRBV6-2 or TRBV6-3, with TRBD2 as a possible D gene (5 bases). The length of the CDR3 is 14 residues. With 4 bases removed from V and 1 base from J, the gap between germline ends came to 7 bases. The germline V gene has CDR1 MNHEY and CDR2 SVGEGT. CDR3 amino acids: CASSFAGNTGELFF. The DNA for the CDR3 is TGTGCCAGCAGTTTTGCGGGGAACACCGGGGAGCTGTTTTTT.

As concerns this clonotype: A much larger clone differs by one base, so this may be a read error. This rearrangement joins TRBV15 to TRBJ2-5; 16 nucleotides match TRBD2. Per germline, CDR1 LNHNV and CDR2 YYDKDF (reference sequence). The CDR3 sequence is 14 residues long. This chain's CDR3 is CATSRGLAGGTHYF. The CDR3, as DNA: TGTGCCACCAGCAGGGGACTAGCGGGAGGGACCCATTACTTC.

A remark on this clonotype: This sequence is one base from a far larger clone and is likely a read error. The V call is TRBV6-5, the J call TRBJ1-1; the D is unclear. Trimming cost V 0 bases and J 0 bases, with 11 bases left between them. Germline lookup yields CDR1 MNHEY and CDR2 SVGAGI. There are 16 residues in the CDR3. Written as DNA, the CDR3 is TGTGCCAGCAGTTACTCACGGATGCGGATGAACACTGAAGCTTTCTTT. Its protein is CASSYSRMRMNTEAFF.

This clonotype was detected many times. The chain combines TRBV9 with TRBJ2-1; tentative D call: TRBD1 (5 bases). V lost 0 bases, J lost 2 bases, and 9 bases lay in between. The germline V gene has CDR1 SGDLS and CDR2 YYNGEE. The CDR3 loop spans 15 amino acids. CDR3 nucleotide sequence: TGTGCCAGCAGCGTAGATACAGGACCCTACAATGAGCAGTTCTTC. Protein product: CASSVDTGPYNEQFF.

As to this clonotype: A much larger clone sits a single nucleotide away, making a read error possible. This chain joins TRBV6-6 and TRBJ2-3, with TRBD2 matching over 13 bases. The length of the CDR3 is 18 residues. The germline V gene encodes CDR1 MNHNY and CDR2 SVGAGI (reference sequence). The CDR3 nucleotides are TGTGCCAGCAGTTACTCGGGGACTAGCGGGATCTCCACAGATGCGCAGTATTTT. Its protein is CASSYSGTSGISTDAQYF.

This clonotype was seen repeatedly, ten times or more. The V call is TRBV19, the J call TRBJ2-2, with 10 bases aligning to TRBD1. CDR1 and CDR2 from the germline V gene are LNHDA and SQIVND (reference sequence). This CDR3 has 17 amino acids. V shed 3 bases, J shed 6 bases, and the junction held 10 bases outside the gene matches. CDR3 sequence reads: CASSISQDRGKAGELFF. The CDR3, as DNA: TGTGCCAGTAGTATTTCTCAGGACAGGGGGAAGGCCGGGGAGCTGTTTTTT.

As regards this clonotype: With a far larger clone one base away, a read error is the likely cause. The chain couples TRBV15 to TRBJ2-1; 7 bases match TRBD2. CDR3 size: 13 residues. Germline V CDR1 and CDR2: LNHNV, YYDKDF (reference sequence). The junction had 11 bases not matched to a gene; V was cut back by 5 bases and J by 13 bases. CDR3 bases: TGTGCCACCAGCGGATTTGCGGGGGAGACCCAGTTCTTC. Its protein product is CATSGFAGETQFF.

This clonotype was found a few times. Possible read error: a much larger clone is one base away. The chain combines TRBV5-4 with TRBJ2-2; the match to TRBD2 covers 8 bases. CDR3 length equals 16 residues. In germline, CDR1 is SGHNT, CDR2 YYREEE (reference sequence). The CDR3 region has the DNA TGTGTCAGCAGCCCCTCCGGGACTAGTAACACCGGGGAGCTGTTTTTT. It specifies CVSSPSGTSNTGELFF.

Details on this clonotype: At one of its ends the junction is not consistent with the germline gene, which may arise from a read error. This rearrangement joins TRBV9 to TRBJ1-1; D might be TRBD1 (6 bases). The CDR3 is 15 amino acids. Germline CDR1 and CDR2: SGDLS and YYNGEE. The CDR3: CASSSPGGLNTEAFF. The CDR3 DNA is TGTGCCAGCAGCTCCCCGGGGGGGCTGAACACCGAAGCTTTCTTT.

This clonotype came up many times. CDR3 protein: CAISESLETVGCGYTF. CDR3 in DNA: TGTGCCATCAGTGAGAGTCTAGAGACAGTCGGTTGTGGCTACACCTTC. The chain combines TRBV10-3 with TRBJ1-2, with D tentatively TRBD1 (5 bases). V lost 2 bases and J lost 7, with 20 bases in between. Germline CDR1 is ENHRY and CDR2 is SYGVKD. This CDR3 spans 16 amino acids.

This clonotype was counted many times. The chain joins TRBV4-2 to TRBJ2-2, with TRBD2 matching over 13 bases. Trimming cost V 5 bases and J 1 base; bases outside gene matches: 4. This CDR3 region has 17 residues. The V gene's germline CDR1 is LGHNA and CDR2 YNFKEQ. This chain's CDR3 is CASSERLAGGNTGELFF. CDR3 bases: TGTGCCAGCAGCGAAAGACTAGCGGGAGGGAACACCGGGGAGCTGTTTTTT.

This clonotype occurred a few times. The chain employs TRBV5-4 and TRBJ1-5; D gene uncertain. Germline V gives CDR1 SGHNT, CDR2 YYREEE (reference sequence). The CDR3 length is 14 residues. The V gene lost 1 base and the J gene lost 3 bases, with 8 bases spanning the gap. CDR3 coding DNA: TGTGCCAGCAGCTTGCAAGGATTCAATCAGCCCCAGCATTTT. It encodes CASSLQGFNQPQHF. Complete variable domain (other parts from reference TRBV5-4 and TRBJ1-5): ETGVTQSPTHLIKTRGQQVTLRCSSQSGHNTVSWYQQALGQGPQFIFQYYREEENGRGNFPPRFSGLQFPNYSSELNVNALELDDSALYLCASSLQGFNQPQHFGDGTRLSIL.

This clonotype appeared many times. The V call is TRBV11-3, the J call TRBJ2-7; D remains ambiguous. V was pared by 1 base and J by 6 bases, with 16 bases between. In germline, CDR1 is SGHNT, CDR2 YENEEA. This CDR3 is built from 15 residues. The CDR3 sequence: CASSLVSDDRVEQYF. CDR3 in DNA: TGTGCCAGCAGCTTAGTCAGTGACGATCGGGTCGAGCAGTACTTC.

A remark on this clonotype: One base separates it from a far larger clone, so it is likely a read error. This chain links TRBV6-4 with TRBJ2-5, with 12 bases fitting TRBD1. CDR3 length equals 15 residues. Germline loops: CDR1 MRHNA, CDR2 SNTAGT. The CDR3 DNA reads TGTGCCAGCAGTCCCGGGACAGGGGGCGTGGAGACCAAGTACTTC. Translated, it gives CASSPGTGGVETKYF.

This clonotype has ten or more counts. CDR3 sequence reads: CASSPSRKNTIYF. In nucleotides, the CDR3 is TGTGCCAGCAGCCCATCGCGAAAAAACACCATATATTTT. V is TRBV14 and J is TRBJ1-3; the D is unclear. Trimming left V 4 bases short and J 6 bases short, with 10 bases between. Germline V gene sequence: CDR1 SGHDN, CDR2 FVKESK. The CDR3 covers 13 residues.

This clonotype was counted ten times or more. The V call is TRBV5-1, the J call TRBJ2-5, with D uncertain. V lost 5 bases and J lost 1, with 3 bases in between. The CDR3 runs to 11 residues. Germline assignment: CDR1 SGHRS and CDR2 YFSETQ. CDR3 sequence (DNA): TGCGCCAGCAGATCCCAAGAGACCCAGTACTTC. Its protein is CASRSQETQYF.

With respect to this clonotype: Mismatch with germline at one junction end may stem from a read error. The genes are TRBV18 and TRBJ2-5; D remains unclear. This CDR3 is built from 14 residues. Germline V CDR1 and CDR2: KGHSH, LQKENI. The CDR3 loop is CSSSLGSVGETQYF. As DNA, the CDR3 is TGTTCCAGCTCCCTCGGGTCTGTTGGGGAGACCCAGTACTTC.

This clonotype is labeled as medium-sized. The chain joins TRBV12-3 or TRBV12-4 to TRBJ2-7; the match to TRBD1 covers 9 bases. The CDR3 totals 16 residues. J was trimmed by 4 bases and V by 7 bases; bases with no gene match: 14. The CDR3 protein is CASNPGGRTGVYEQYF. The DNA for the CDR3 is TGTGCCAGCAACCCGGGTGGGAGGACAGGGGTTTACGAGCAGTACTTC.